Each of the 20 T cell receptor beta chains below was sequenced from the same sample in a study of T cell responses to AZD1222 COVID-19 vaccine. Assay used: immunoSEQ multiplex PCR; TCRdb lists only in-frame clones, some missing. The table records about 120,000 clones, 85% to 90% of them present only once. Sequenced material: peripheral blood, taken on day 0 of AZD1222 vaccination. These receptors were taken from an adult in good health.

The chain combines TRBV5-6 with TRBJ2-3, with TRBD2 matching over 14 bases. This CDR3 spans 16 amino acids. The germline gives CDR1 SGHDT, CDR2 YYEEEE. V was pared by 4 bases and J by 4 bases, with 5 bases of the junction left unmatched. The CDR3: CASSLGTSGSADTQYF. The CDR3 DNA follows: TGTGCCAGCAGCCTAGGGACTAGCGGGAGTGCAGATACGCAGTATTTT.

The V and J genes are TRBV29-1 and TRBJ2-1; D is unclear. This CDR3 contains 11 residues. V was clipped by 6 bases and J by 6 bases, with 9 bases between them. Germline V gene sequence: CDR1 SQVTM, CDR2 ANQGSEA. The CDR3 DNA is TGCAGCGTGGCCCGGACCAATGAGCAGTTCTTC. It encodes CSVARTNEQFF.

The genes are TRBV7-6 and TRBJ1-6; D is unclear. Trimming took off 1 base at V and 3 bases at J, with 13 bases between the two ends. This CDR3 region has 17 residues. Germline loops: CDR1 SGHVS, CDR2 FNYEAQ. The DNA for the CDR3 is TGTGCCAGCAGCTTAGTGTCAGGCGGGAGCTATAATTCACCCCTCCACTTT. Translation: CASSLVSGGSYNSPLHF.

The J gene is TRBJ2-7, the V gene TRBV7-2, with TRBD2 identical over 8 bases. Germline trimming cut 1 base from V and 4 bases from J; bases unmatched to any gene: 15. Germline V gene lookup returns CDR1 SGHTA and CDR2 FQGNSA. This CDR3 is 18 amino acids long. CDR3 DNA: TGTGCCAGCAGCTTAGTCCGTCTAGGATCGGGGGGGAAGTACGAGCAGTACTTC. It codes for CASSLVRLGSGGKYEQYF.

J is TRBJ2-1 and V is TRBV7-2; 10 positions match TRBD2. Trimming removed 3 bases from V and 5 bases from J; junction bases left unmatched: 1. The CDR3 runs 14 residues. Germline V gene data show CDR1 as SGHTA and CDR2 as FQGNSA. CDR3 region: CASSLTSGHNEQFF. DNA of the CDR3: TGTGCCAGCAGCTTGACTAGCGGGCACAATGAGCAGTTCTTC.

V gene TRBV11-2 combines with J gene TRBJ2-1, with no clear D. The CDR3 loop spans 15 amino acids. The V end lost 2 bases, the J end lost 0 bases, and 8 bases lay between the germline ends. Germline CDR1 SGHAT, CDR2 FQNNGV. The CDR3 loop reads CASSLWSSSYNEQFF. In DNA, the CDR3 is TGTGCCAGCAGCTTATGGAGCAGCTCCTACAATGAGCAGTTCTTC. Using reference TRBV11-2 and TRBJ2-1 for the parts outside the CDR3, the full variable domain is EAGVAQSPRYKIIEKRQSVAFWCNPISGHATLYWYQQILGQGPKLLIQFQNNGVVDDSQLPKDRFSAERLKGVDSTLKIQPAKLEDSAVYLCASSLWSSSYNEQFFGPGTRLTVL.

V usage is TRBV11-3 and J usage is TRBJ2-1; tentatively, D is TRBD1 or TRBD2 (6 bases each). The germline V gene has CDR1 SGHNT and CDR2 YENEEA. Trimming removed 6 bases at V and 5 bases at J, with 11 bases between. The CDR3 has 13 amino acids. The CDR3 bases are TGTGCCAGCAGGGGTGGGGGGCACAATGAGCAGTTCTTC. Translating it yields CASRGGGHNEQFF.

The chain couples TRBV6-2 or TRBV6-3 to TRBJ2-1, with a tentative D call TRBD2 (6 bases). V was pared by 6 bases and J by 12 bases, with 21 bases between. Germline V gives CDR1 MNHEY, CDR2 SVGEGT. The CDR3 has 14 amino acids. CDR3 DNA sequence: TGTGCCAGCAGCTCCCCAACAGAGAGGAGGGGGCAGTTCTTC. It translates to CASSSPTERRGQFF.

The CDR3 DNA reads TGTGCCAGCAGCGTAGTGAGCGGGGAGCTGTTTTTT. It encodes CASSVVSGELFF. The chain is built from TRBV9 and TRBJ2-2; D remains ambiguous. Germline CDR1 and CDR2: SGDLS and YYNGEE. Trimming left V 0 bases short and J 7 bases short, with 4 bases between. The CDR3 runs to 12 residues.

The chain is built from TRBV29-1 and TRBJ1-1; TRBD1 agrees at 10 bases. The J segment lost 1 base and the V segment lost 8 bases, leaving 13 bases of the junction unmatched. CDR1 and CDR2 from the germline V gene are SQVTM and ANQGSEA. The CDR3 spans 16 residues. CDR3 DNA sequence: TGCAGCTCCTCGAGGGGGACAGGGGCTCAGAACACTGAAGCTTTCTTT. Its translation: CSSSRGTGAQNTEAFF.

CDR3 bases: TGTGCCAGTACACCGGGACTAGCGGGAGATACGCAGTATTTT. As protein: CASTPGLAGDTQYF. V and J are TRBV7-3 and TRBJ2-3; 12 bases fit TRBD2. V was clipped by 9 bases and J by 5 bases; unmatched bases: 6. Germline values: CDR1 SGHTA, CDR2 FQGTGA. This CDR3 spans 14 amino acids.

The chain couples TRBV3-1 (or the pseudogene TRBV3-2) to TRBJ2-5, with TRBD2 matching 13 bases. The CDR3 has 16 residues. Germline-derived CDR1 and CDR2 are LGHDT and YNNKEL (reference sequence). Trimming removed 5 bases from V and 5 bases from J; junction bases left unmatched: 8. CDR3 nucleotides: TGTGCCAGCAGCAACGGACTAGCGGGAGCTCGGGAGACCCAGTACTTC. Protein sequence: CASSNGLAGARETQYF.

Notes on this clone: Other DNA sequences in this sample translate to the same CDR3. The genes are TRBV3-1 (or the pseudogene TRBV3-2) and TRBJ1-2, with D uncertain. This CDR3 comprises 11 residues. Germline CDR1 is LGHDT and CDR2 is YNNKEL (reference sequence). V was clipped by 0 bases and J by 8 bases, with 4 bases between them. The CDR3 reads CASSQEGGYTF. The CDR3 bases are TGTGCCAGCAGCCAAGAAGGGGGCTACACCTTC.

For the CDR3, the DNA is TGTGCCAGCAGTTACTCGGGGGGGGTCTATGGCTACACCTTC. This codes for CASSYSGGVYGYTF. This chain links TRBV6-5 with TRBJ1-2; tentative D call: TRBD1 (5 bases). From germline, CDR1 is MNHEY and CDR2 SVGAGI. CDR3 size: 14 residues. Trimming pared 0 bases from V and 4 bases from J, leaving 9 bases between.

DNA for the CDR3: TGTGCCAGCTCACGCGCAACAGGGGGCACCGAGCAGTACTTC. Translation gives CASSRATGGTEQYF. The chain links TRBV18 to TRBJ2-7; 9 nucleotides match TRBD1. CDR3 length: 14 residues. Germline lookup yields CDR1 KGHSH and CDR2 LQKENI. V was clipped by 4 bases and J by 6 bases; unmatched bases: 7.

This chain uses TRBV15 with TRBJ2-7, with D possibly being TRBD1 or TRBD2 (6 bases each). The CDR3 is 15 amino acids. Germline assignment: CDR1 LNHNV and CDR2 YYDKDF (reference sequence). The V and J ends lost 3 bases and 0 bases respectively, with 12 bases between them. CDR3 region: CATSSAGQHSYEQYF. The CDR3 coding sequence is TGTGCCACCAGCAGCGCGGGACAACACTCCTACGAGCAGTACTTC.

A single count supports this clone. CDR3 loop: CASSSTAGSYNSPLHF. The DNA of the CDR3 is TGTGCCAGCAGCTCAACAGCGGGCTCCTATAATTCACCCCTCCACTTT. The rearrangement joins TRBV13 to TRBJ1-6; D uncertain. Trimming removed 4 bases at V and 0 bases at J, with 10 bases between. The germline V gene has CDR1 PRHDT and CDR2 FYEKMQ (reference sequence). The CDR3 runs 16 residues.

This clone has just one count. This rearrangement joins TRBV7-2 to TRBJ1-6; D gene unclear. Germline-derived CDR1 and CDR2 are SGHTA and FQGNSA. The CDR3 is 13 residues long. Trimming left V 1 base short and J 12 bases short, with 10 bases between. The CDR3 DNA reads as TGTGCCAGCAGCTTAGAAGAGTTTCTACCCCTCCACTTT. It translates to CASSLEEFLPLHF. Variable domain in full (rest from reference TRBV7-2 and TRBJ1-6): GAGVSQSPSNKVTEKGKDVELRCDPISGHTALYWYRQSLGQGLEFLIYFQGNSAPDKSGLPSDRFSAERTGGSVSTLTIQRTQQEDSAVYLCASSLEEFLPLHFGNGTRLTVT.

V and J are TRBV5-1 and TRBJ1-2; D is unclear. V was cut by 0 bases and J by 7 bases, with 10 bases left in between. Germline CDR1 and CDR2: SGHRS and YFSETQ. This CDR3 comprises 13 residues. CDR3 in DNA: TGCGCCAGCAGCTTGGCCGGGTCAGCTGGCTACACCTTC. Its protein is CASSLAGSAGYTF.

This chain uses TRBV6-4 with TRBJ2-7; D gene uncertain. Trimming took off 0 bases at V and 6 bases at J, with 18 bases between the two ends. Germline V CDR1 and CDR2: MRHNA, SNTAGT. This CDR3 has 16 residues. The CDR3 sequence is CASSDSNGNWIAEQYF. CDR3 sequence (DNA): TGTGCCAGCAGTGACTCTAATGGGAATTGGATCGCCGAGCAGTACTTC.